The rows below give T cell receptor beta chains drawn from one sample of a study of cytomegalovirus exposure and HLA in healthy donors. TCRdb's copy holds only in-frame clones and misses some; the assay was immunoSEQ multiplex PCR. The data show some 120,000 clones, over 8.5% seen once. The sample was PBMCs. The source of these receptors is a middle-aged woman in good health and CMV-seropositive. The CDR3 runs from the conserved cysteine through the conserved F or W. Each record gives: clone size, V gene, D gene, J gene, CDR3 DNA, CDR3 protein. A D gene is named only where the DNA matches it firmly. Size values are once, few and many counts, or a class for expanded clones, and some rows have none.

size: NA
V: TRBV4-1
D: TRBD2
J: TRBJ2-2
DNA: TGCGCCAGCAGCCAACCGGGAGGGGTCACCGGGGAGCTGTTTTTT
CDR3: CASSQPGGVTGELFF

size: NA
V: TRBV25-1
D: TRBD1
J: TRBJ2-1
DNA: TGTGCCTCGACAGGGATCTACAATGAGCAGTTCTTC
CDR3: CASTGIYNEQFF

size: few
V: TRBV28
D: TRBD1
J: TRBJ2-7
DNA: TGTGCCAGCGAGGGGACAGCCGGTGCTCTGGGCGAGCAGTACTTC
CDR3: CASEGTAGALGEQYF

size: NA
V: TRBV6-1
D: NA
J: TRBJ2-5
DNA: TGTGCCAGCAGTCACACACGGACAGCGGGGGAGACCCAGTACTTC
CDR3: CASSHTRTAGETQYF

size: few
V: TRBV30
D: NA
J: TRBJ1-2
DNA: TGTGCCTGGAGTGTCGGCAGGGAAATCGATGGCTACACCTTC
CDR3: CAWSVGREIDGYTF

size: NA
V: TRBV27
D: NA
J: TRBJ1-6
DNA: TGTGCCAGCAGTTTAGAACCGCCGAGTTCACCCCTCCACTTT
CDR3: CASSLEPPSSPLHF

size: few
V: TRBV10-3
D: TRBD1
J: TRBJ2-1
DNA: TGTGCCATCAGTGAGTTCGGACAGGGTGGAAATGAGCAGTTCTTC
CDR3: CAISEFGQGGNEQFF

size: few
V: TRBV5-1
D: TRBD1
J: TRBJ1-2
DNA: TGCGCCAGCAGCTTGGGACAGGGCGCCCAGGGTGGCTACACCTTC
CDR3: CASSLGQGAQGGYTF

size: many
V: TRBV6-5
D: NA
J: TRBJ1-4
DNA: TGTGCCAGCAGTTACTCGGAGGAGGGAGGGGAAAAACTGTTTTTT
CDR3: CASSYSEEGGEKLFF

size: few
V: TRBV5-4
D: NA
J: TRBJ2-7
DNA: TGTGCCAGCAGACCGGACAGTAGCTCCTATGAGCAGTACTTC
CDR3: CASRPDSSSYEQYF

size: few
V: TRBV15
D: TRBD2
J: TRBJ2-2
DNA: TGTGCCACCAGCAGAGACGAATGGGTGGCGCCCCGGGGGGTAAAGAACACCGGGGAGCTGTTTTTT
CDR3: CATSRDEWVAPRGVKNTGELFF

size: NA
V: TRBV11-2
D: NA
J: TRBJ1-1
DNA: TGTGCCAGCAGCTACAACCTTCGGGAGACTGAAGCTTTCTTT
CDR3: CASSYNLRETEAFF

size: NA
V: TRBV7-2
D: NA
J: TRBJ2-5
DNA: TGTGCCAGCAGCTTAAGCGGGCCTGGGGAGACCCAGTACTTC
CDR3: CASSLSGPGETQYF

size: few
V: TRBV5-6
D: TRBD1
J: TRBJ1-1
DNA: TGTGCCAGCAGGCATTCCTTGGGACAGGCAAACATTGAAGCTTTCTTT
CDR3: CASRHSLGQANIEAFF

size: NA
V: TRBV19
D: NA
J: TRBJ2-7
DNA: TGTGCCAGTAGTAAAATATTACAAGAACCACCCTACGAGCAGTACTTC
CDR3: CASSKILQEPPYEQYF

size: NA
V: TRBV7-3
D: TRBD1
J: TRBJ1-1
DNA: TGTGCCAGCAGCTTAGAGGGGGCGGACACTGAAGCTTTCTTT
CDR3: CASSLEGADTEAFF

size: NA
V: TRBV6-1
D: TRBD2
J: TRBJ2-2
DNA: TGTGCCAGCAGCTGGGGACTAGCGTTTGTCGGGGAGCTGTTTTTT
CDR3: CASSWGLAFVGELFF

size: NA
V: TRBV7-9
D: TRBD1
J: TRBJ1-4
DNA: TGTGCCAGCAGCGCCGCCGACAGGGGAAATGAAAAACTGTTTTTT
CDR3: CASSAADRGNEKLFF

size: few
V: TRBV5-1
D: NA
J: TRBJ1-4
DNA: TGCGCCAGCAGCTTGAGGCAGGGCTGGGAAAAACTGTTTTTT
CDR3: CASSLRQGWEKLFF

size: NA
V: TRBV6-5
D: NA
J: TRBJ2-2
DNA: TGTGCCAGCACCCAGACAGCGCCGAACACCGGGGAGCTGTTTTTT
CDR3: CASTQTAPNTGELFF

size: NA
V: TRBV9
D: NA
J: TRBJ2-7
DNA: TGTGCCAGCAGCGTGCGGGACTCGGTCGACTACGAGCAGTACTTC
CDR3: CASSVRDSVDYEQYF

size: NA
V: TRBV5-1
D: NA
J: TRBJ2-1
DNA: TGCGCCAGCAGCTTGGGACTAACCACGGGTGAGCAGTTCTTC
CDR3: CASSLGLTTGEQFF

size: NA
V: TRBV5-6
D: NA
J: TRBJ1-1
DNA: TGTGCCTGCTTTTCAGGCCCCCACATGAACACTGAAGCTTTCTTT
CDR3: CACFSGPHMNTEAFF

size: NA
V: TRBV19
D: TRBD1
J: TRBJ1-1
DNA: TGTGCCAGTAGTATAGGACAGGGGGCTGGCACTGAAGCTTTCTTT
CDR3: CASSIGQGAGTEAFF

size: many
V: TRBV12-5
D: NA
J: TRBJ2-2
DNA: TGTGCTAGTGGTCCGGGACTCGCGAACACCGGGGAGCTGTTTTTT
CDR3: CASGPGLANTGELFF

size: NA
V: TRBV2
D: NA
J: TRBJ1-6
DNA: TGTGCCAGCAGTGACAGGTGGAATTCACCCCTCCACTTT
CDR3: CASSDRWNSPLHF

size: NA
V: TRBV6-6
D: NA
J: TRBJ1-5
DNA: TGTGCCAGCAGTTACGCGCCCAATCAGCCCCAGCATTTT
CDR3: CASSYAPNQPQHF

size: few
V: TRBV30
D: NA
J: TRBJ1-2
DNA: TGTGCCTGGTCACCTTGGGAGGGAAGCGAGGGCTACACCTTC
CDR3: CAWSPWEGSEGYTF

size: NA
V: TRBV29-1
D: NA
J: TRBJ1-2
DNA: TGCAGCGTTGTGGGGCAGGACTATGGCTACACCTTC
CDR3: CSVVGQDYGYTF

size: few
V: TRBV2
D: NA
J: TRBJ1-1
DNA: TGTGCCAGCAGTGAATTCACTGCTGAAGCTTTCTTT
CDR3: CASSEFTAEAFF

size: few
V: TRBV9
D: NA
J: TRBJ1-1
DNA: TGTGCCAGCAGCGTATACGGGGGGAACACTGAAGCTTTCTTT
CDR3: CASSVYGGNTEAFF

size: few
V: TRBV14
D: TRBD2
J: TRBJ2-7
DNA: TGTGCCAGCAGCCAATTGCGGCTAGCGGGGAACTCCCACTACGAGCAGTACTTC
CDR3: CASSQLRLAGNSHYEQYF

size: NA
V: TRBV5-6
D: TRBD2
J: TRBJ2-1
DNA: TGTGCCAGCAGCGATACTAGCGACTCCTACAATGAGCAGTTCTTC
CDR3: CASSDTSDSYNEQFF

size: NA
V: TRBV5-1
D: NA
J: TRBJ1-6
DNA: TGCGCCAGCAGCTTGGATCTAGGGGTTTCACCCCTCCACTTT
CDR3: CASSLDLGVSPLHF

size: NA
V: TRBV5-5
D: NA
J: TRBJ2-5
DNA: TGTGCCAGCAGCTTCCGGGATACCAAAAAGTACCAAGAGACCCAGTACTTC
CDR3: CASSFRDTKKYQETQYF

size: NA
V: TRBV5-8
D: TRBD1
J: TRBJ1-2
DNA: TGTGCCAGCAGCTCAACAGGGGAAGGCTATGGCTACACCTTC
CDR3: CASSSTGEGYGYTF

size: few
V: TRBV6-1
D: NA
J: TRBJ1-1
DNA: TGTGCCAGCAGTGGGGACACGAAGAACACTGAAGCTTTCTTT
CDR3: CASSGDTKNTEAFF

size: NA
V: TRBV28
D: TRBD1
J: TRBJ1-2
DNA: TGTGCCAGCAACCCGACAGGGGGCGAAATTATCTATGGCTACACCTTC
CDR3: CASNPTGGEIIYGYTF

size: NA
V: TRBV6-5
D: NA
J: TRBJ1-2
DNA: TGTGCCAGCAGCTCCGGACAGTTTAACTATGGCTACACCTTC
CDR3: CASSSGQFNYGYTF

size: NA
V: TRBV21-1
D: NA
J: TRBJ2-3
DNA: TGTGCCAGCAGCCCCAGGGCGGGGCCAGATACGCAGTATTTT
CDR3: CASSPRAGPDTQYF